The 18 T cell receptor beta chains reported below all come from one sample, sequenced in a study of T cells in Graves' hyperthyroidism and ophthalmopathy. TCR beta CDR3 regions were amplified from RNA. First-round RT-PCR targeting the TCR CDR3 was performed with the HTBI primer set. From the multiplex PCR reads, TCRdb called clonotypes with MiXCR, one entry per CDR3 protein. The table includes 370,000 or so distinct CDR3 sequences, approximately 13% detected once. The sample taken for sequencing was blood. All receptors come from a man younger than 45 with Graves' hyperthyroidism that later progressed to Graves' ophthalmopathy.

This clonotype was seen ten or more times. CDR3 in amino acids: CAWSVLQGGDEQFF. For the CDR3, the DNA is TGTGCCTGGAGTGTATTACAGGGGGGGGATGAGCAGTTCTTC. V is TRBV30 and J is TRBJ2-1, with D perhaps TRBD1 (8 bases). Per germline, CDR1 GTSNPN and CDR2 SVGIG (reference sequence). V was shortened by 0 bases and J by 8 bases, with 14 bases between the two germline ends. The CDR3 is made up of 14 amino acids.

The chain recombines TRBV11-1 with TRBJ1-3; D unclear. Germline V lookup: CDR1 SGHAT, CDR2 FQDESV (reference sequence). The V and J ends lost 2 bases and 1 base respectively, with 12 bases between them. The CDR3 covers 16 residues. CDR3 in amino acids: CASSLYEQSSGNTIYF. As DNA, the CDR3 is TGTGCCAGCAGCTTATACGAACAGAGTTCTGGAAACACCATATATTTT. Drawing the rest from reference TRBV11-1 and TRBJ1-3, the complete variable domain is EAEVAQSPRYKITEKSQAVAFWCDPISGHATLYWYRQILGQGPELLVQFQDESVVDDSQLPKDRFSAERLKGVDSTLKIQPAELGDSAMYLCASSLYEQSSGNTIYFGEGSWLTVV.

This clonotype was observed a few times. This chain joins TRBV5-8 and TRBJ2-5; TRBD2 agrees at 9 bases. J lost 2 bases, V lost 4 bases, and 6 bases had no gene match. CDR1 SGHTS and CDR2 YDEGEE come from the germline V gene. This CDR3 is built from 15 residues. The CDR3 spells CASSLQGLAQETQYF. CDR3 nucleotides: TGTGCCAGCAGCCTGCAGGGACTAGCACAAGAGACCCAGTACTTC.

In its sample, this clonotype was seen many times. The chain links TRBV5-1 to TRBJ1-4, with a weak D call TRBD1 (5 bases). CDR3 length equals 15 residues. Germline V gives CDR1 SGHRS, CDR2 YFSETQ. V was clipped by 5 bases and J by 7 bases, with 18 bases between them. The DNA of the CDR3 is TGCGCCAGCAGTGACCTCGGGCAGGGCGGTGAAAAACTGTTTTTT. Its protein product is CASSDLGQGGEKLFF.

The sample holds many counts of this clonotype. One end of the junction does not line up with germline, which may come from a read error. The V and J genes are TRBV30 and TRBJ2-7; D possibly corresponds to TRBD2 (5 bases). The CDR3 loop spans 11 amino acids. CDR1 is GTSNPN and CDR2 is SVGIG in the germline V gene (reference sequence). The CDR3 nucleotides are TGTGCCTGGGGGAGCTCCCACGAGCAGTACTTC. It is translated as CAWGSSHEQYF.

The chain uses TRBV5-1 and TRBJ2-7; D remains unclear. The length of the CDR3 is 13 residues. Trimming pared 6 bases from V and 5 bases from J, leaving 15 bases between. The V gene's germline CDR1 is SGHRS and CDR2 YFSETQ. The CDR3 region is CASTSGPKDEQYF. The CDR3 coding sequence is TGCGCCAGCACCTCGGGTCCGAAGGACGAGCAGTACTTC. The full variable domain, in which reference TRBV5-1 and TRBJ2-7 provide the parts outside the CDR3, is KAGVTQTPRYLIKTRGQQVTLSCSPISGHRSVSWYQQTPGQGLQFLFEYFSETQRNKGNFPGRFSGRQFSNSRSEMNVSTLELGDSALYLCASTSGPKDEQYFGPGTRLTVT.

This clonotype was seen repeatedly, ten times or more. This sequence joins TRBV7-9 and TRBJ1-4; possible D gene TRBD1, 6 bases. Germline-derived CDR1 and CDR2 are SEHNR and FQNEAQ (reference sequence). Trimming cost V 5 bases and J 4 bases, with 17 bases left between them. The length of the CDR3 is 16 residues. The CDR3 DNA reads TGTGCCAGCAGCCCGATCCCGGGACACGATAATGAAAAACTGTTTTTT. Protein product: CASSPIPGHDNEKLFF.

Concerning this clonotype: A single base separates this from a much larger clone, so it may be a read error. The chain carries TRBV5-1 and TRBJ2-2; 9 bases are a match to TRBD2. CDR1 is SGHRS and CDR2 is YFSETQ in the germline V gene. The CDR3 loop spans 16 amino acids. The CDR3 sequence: CASSLDLAGNNGELFF. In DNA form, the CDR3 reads TGCGCCAGCAGCTTGGACCTAGCGGGGAACAACGGGGAGCTGTTTTTT.

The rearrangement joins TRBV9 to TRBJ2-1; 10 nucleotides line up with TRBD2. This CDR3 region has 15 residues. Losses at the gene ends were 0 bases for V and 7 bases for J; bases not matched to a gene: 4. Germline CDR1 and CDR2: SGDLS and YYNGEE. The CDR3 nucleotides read TGTGCCAGCAGCGTAGAACTAGCGGGGTGGAATGAGCAGTTCTTC. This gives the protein CASSVELAGWNEQFF. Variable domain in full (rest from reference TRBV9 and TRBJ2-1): DSGVTQTPKHLITATGQRVTLRCSPRSGDLSVYWYQQSLDQGLQFLIQYYNGEERAKGNILERFSAQQFPDLHSELNLSSLELGDSALYFCASSVELAGWNEQFFGPGTRLTVL.

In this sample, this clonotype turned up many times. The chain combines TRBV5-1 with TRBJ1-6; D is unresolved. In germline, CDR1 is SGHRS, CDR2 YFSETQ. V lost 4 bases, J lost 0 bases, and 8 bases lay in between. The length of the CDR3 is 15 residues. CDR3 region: CASSATSSYNSPLHF. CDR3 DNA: TGCGCCAGCAGCGCCACGAGCTCCTATAATTCACCCCTCCACTTT.

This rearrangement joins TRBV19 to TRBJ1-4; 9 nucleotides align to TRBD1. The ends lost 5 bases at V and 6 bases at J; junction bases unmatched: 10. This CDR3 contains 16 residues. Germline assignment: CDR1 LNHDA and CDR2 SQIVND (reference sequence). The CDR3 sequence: CASSLLPGQGHEKLFF. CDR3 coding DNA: TGTGCCAGTAGTTTATTGCCGGGACAGGGACATGAAAAACTGTTTTTT. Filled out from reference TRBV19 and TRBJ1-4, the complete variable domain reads DGGITQSPKYLFRKEGQNVTLSCEQNLNHDAMYWYRQDPGQGLRLIYYSQIVNDFQKGDIAEGYSVSREKKESFPLTVTSAQKNPTAFYLCASSLLPGQGHEKLFFGSGTQLSVL.

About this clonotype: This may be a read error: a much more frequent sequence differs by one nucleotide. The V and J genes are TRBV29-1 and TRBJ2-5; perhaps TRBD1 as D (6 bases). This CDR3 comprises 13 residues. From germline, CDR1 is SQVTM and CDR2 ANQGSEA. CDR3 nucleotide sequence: TGCAGCGCAAGCGACAGGCTCCAAGAGACCCAGCACTTC. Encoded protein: CSASDRLQETQHF.

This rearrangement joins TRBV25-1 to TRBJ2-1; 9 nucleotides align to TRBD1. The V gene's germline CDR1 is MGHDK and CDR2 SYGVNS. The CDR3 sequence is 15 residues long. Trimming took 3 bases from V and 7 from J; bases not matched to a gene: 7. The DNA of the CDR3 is TGTGCCAGCAGTGACCCGGGACAGGGAAGGAATGAGCAGTTCTTC. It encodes CASSDPGQGRNEQFF.

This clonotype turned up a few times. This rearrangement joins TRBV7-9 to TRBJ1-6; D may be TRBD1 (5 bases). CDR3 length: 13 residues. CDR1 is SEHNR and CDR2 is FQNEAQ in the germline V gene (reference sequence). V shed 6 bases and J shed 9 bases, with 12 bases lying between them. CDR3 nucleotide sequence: TGTGCCAGCAGGCGGGGCGGATCTTCACCCCTCCACTTT. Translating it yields CASRRGGSSPLHF.

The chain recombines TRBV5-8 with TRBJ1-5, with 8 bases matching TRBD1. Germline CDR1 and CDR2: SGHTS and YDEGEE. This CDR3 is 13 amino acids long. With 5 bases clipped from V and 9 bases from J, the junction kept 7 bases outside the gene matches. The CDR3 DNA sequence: TGTGCCAGCAGTGACAGGGGCCTCGTGCCCCAGCATTTT. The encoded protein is CASSDRGLVPQHF.

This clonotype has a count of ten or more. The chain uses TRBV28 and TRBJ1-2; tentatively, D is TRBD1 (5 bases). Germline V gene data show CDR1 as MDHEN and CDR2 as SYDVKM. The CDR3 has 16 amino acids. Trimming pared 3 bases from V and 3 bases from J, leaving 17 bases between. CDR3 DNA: TGTGCCAGCAGTTTGGTCGGGGCCCTTCTGTACTATGGCTACACCTTC. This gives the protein CASSLVGALLYYGYTF.

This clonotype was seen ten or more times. The CDR3 sequence: CASSLGSFGGGTDTQYF. CDR3 nucleotide sequence: TGTGCCAGCAGCTTAGGCTCCTTCGGGGGTGGCACAGATACGCAGTATTTT. The chain uses TRBV11-2 and TRBJ2-3; weak D call: TRBD2 (6 bases). The CDR3 is made up of 17 amino acids. V dropped 1 base and J dropped 1 base, with 15 bases sitting between them. Germline assignment: CDR1 SGHAT and CDR2 FQNNGV.

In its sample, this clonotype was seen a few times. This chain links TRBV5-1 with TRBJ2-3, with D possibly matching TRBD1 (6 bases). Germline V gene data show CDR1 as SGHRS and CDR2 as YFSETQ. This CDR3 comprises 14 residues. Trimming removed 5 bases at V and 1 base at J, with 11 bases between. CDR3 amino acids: CASRGGVGTDTQYF. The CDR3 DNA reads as TGCGCCAGCAGAGGGGGAGTGGGCACAGATACGCAGTATTTT.